Listed here are 18 T cell receptor beta chains from one sample, sequenced in a study of CD8 T cells in ankylosing spondylitis. TCRdb itself ran the 5' RACE reads through MiXCR, one entry per CDR3 protein. The table records 220,000 or so distinct CDR3 sequences, 18% of them present only once. These TCRs are of unknown antigen specificity. Study-level results: The study identified a TCR beta motif of several highly homologous variants that appeared characteristic of ankylosing spondylitis blood.

Sequencing was performed on blood, either unsorted or a sorted T cell fraction (not recorded which). These receptor sequences come from a male donor with ankylosing spondylitis.

The chain recombines TRBV12-3 or TRBV12-4 with TRBJ2-2, with TRBD1 matching 10 bases. This CDR3 comprises 17 residues. Trimming removed 2 bases from V and 7 bases from J; junction bases left unmatched: 10. CDR3 DNA sequence: TGTGCCAGCAGTTTACCGGGACAGGGGTCCCCCGTCGGGGAGCTGTTTTTT. Protein sequence: CASSLPGQGSPVGELFF.

The chain recombines TRBV9 with TRBJ2-7; D is perhaps TRBD1 (6 bases). The germline gives CDR1 SGDLS, CDR2 YYNGEE. This CDR3 comprises 13 residues. The germline V and J ends were trimmed by 0 bases and 7 bases, with 11 bases remaining between them. The chain's CDR3 is CASSVEGVGEQYF. The CDR3 DNA follows: TGTGCCAGCAGCGTAGAGGGGGTGGGGGAGCAGTACTTC.

This sequence joins TRBV5-1 and TRBJ2-7; weak D call: TRBD1 (5 bases). V was trimmed by 5 bases and J by 1 base, leaving 10 bases between them. The V gene's germline CDR1 is SGHRS and CDR2 YFSETQ. This CDR3 is built from 13 residues. The DNA of the CDR3 is TGCGCCAGCAGACCCACAGGTTCCTACGAGCAGTACTTC. Translated, it gives CASRPTGSYEQYF.

This chain uses TRBV6-5 with TRBJ1-1; the D gene is possibly TRBD1 (5 bases). CDR3 length equals 14 residues. Germline CDR1 MNHEY, CDR2 SVGAGI. Trimming left V 2 bases short and J 5 bases short, with 12 bases between. CDR3 nucleotide sequence: TGTGCCAGCAGTTACGGGGCGGGCTCGACTGAAGCTTTCTTT. Protein sequence: CASSYGAGSTEAFF.

This clonotype was detected many times. The chain is built from TRBV29-1 and TRBJ2-1; D might be TRBD1 (5 bases). The V end was cut by 7 bases, the J end by 2 bases, with 12 bases between. The CDR3 length is 13 residues. CDR1 SQVTM and CDR2 ANQGSEA come from the germline V gene. The CDR3: CSGLGAAYNEQFF. The CDR3, as DNA: TGCAGCGGATTAGGGGCGGCCTACAATGAGCAGTTCTTC.

V is TRBV29-1 and J is TRBJ1-2; perhaps TRBD1 as D (6 bases). The V end was cut by 6 bases, the J end by 9 bases, with 26 bases between. The CDR3 contains 15 residues. Germline V CDR1 and CDR2: SQVTM, ANQGSEA. As DNA, the CDR3 is TGCAGCGTGGAGGCTACCGGGACACCGGAAATCAGCTACACCTTC. Amino acids: CSVEATGTPEISYTF.

The table lists this clonotype with a few counts. The V call is TRBV5-6, the J call TRBJ2-7; 8 positions agree with TRBD1. The CDR3 sequence is 15 residues long. With 6 bases clipped from V and 4 bases from J, the junction kept 12 bases outside the gene matches. The germline gives CDR1 SGHDT, CDR2 YYEEEE. The CDR3 region is CASKMTGDLEYEQYF. In DNA form, the CDR3 reads TGTGCCAGCAAAATGACAGGGGACCTAGAATACGAGCAGTACTTC.

This clonotype was seen a handful of times. The chain has TRBV20-1 and TRBJ2-7; D unclear. The V gene's germline CDR1 is DFQATT and CDR2 SNEGSKA (reference sequence). V was trimmed by 4 bases and J by 6 bases, leaving 10 bases between them. This CDR3 is 11 amino acids long. The CDR3 nucleotides read TGCAGTGCTACAGAGTTGGCCGAGCAGTACTTC. Protein product: CSATELAEQYF.

The table lists this clonotype with a few counts. CDR3 protein: CAWSGGAFNEQFF. The DNA of the CDR3 is TGTGCCTGGAGTGGAGGCGCTTTCAATGAGCAGTTCTTC. V gene TRBV30 combines with J gene TRBJ2-1; no clear D. Trimming shortened V by 1 base and J by 6 bases, and 10 bases separated the two germline ends. CDR1 is GTSNPN and CDR2 is SVGIG in the germline V gene (reference sequence). The CDR3 consists of 13 residues. The variable domain in full, completed from reference TRBV30 and TRBJ2-1, reads SQTIHQWPATLVQPVGSPLSLECTVEGTSNPNLYWYRQAAGRGLQLLFYSVGIGQISSEVPQNLSASRPQDRQFILSSKKLLLSDSGFYLCAWSGGAFNEQFFGPGTRLTVL.

This clonotype was seen more than once but under ten times. The gene calls are TRBV10-3 and TRBJ1-2; D unclear. Trimming pared 0 bases from V and 3 bases from J, leaving 11 bases between. Germline CDR1 and CDR2: ENHRY and SYGVKD. CDR3 length equals 15 residues. CDR3 residues: CAISESGSLYYGYTF. DNA of the CDR3: TGTGCCATCAGTGAGTCCGGCAGCCTTTACTATGGCTACACCTTC.

This clonotype has a handful of counts. V and J are TRBV29-1 and TRBJ2-1; no definite D call. This CDR3 has 14 residues. Trimming took 7 bases from V and 6 from J, leaving 19 bases between them. Per germline, CDR1 SQVTM and CDR2 ANQGSEA. CDR3: CSANWAQLGNEQFF. DNA of the CDR3: TGCAGCGCCAACTGGGCGCAGCTGGGCAATGAGCAGTTCTTC.

This chain joins TRBV20-1 and TRBJ2-7; D not resolved. This CDR3 is built from 13 residues. Trimming took 0 bases from V and 0 from J, leaving 6 bases between them. The germline V gene has CDR1 DFQATT and CDR2 SNEGSKA (reference sequence). CDR3 protein: CSARERCSYEQYF. CDR3 nucleotide sequence: TGCAGTGCTAGAGAAAGGTGCTCCTACGAGCAGTACTTC.

This clonotype has just a few counts. The V call is TRBV12-3 or TRBV12-4, the J call TRBJ1-5; 8 bases are shared with TRBD1. CDR3 size: 15 residues. Trimming cost V 1 base and J 6 bases; bases outside gene matches: 5. The chain's CDR3 is CASSLGRGLVQPQHF. CDR3 in DNA: TGTGCCAGCAGTTTAGGCAGGGGGCTCGTTCAGCCCCAGCATTTT.

Ten or more counts support this clonotype. This sequence joins TRBV20-1 and TRBJ2-1; D unclear. The CDR3 covers 12 residues. Germline-derived CDR1 and CDR2 are DFQATT and SNEGSKA (reference sequence). Trimming pared 0 bases from V and 3 bases from J, leaving 3 bases between. The CDR3 DNA reads as TGCAGTGCTAGAGATCTCTACAATGAGCAGTTCTTC. This codes for CSARDLYNEQFF.

This chain joins TRBV7-2 and TRBJ1-2, with no clear D. CDR1 and CDR2 from the germline V gene are SGHTA and FQGNSA. The V end lost 1 base, the J end lost 5 bases, and 11 bases lay between the germline ends. There are 14 residues in the CDR3. CDR3 nucleotides: TGTGCCAGCAGCTTAGGGGGAGGTGCTTATGGCTACACCTTC. The encoded protein is CASSLGGGAYGYTF.

This chain joins TRBV27 and TRBJ2-1; tentatively, D is TRBD1 (6 bases). V lost 4 bases and J lost 2, with 9 bases in between. Germline CDR1 and CDR2: MNHEY and SMNVEV (reference sequence). This CDR3 comprises 14 residues. CDR3 nucleotide sequence: TGTGCCAGCAGTTCCGGGACACCCTACAATGAGCAGTTCTTC. Translating gives CASSSGTPYNEQFF.

This clonotype has only a few counts. J is TRBJ2-1 and V is TRBV10-3; possibly TRBD1 or TRBD2 for D (5 bases each). This CDR3 contains 15 residues. The germline V and J ends were trimmed by 8 bases and 1 base, with 15 bases remaining between them. Germline V gene sequence: CDR1 ENHRY, CDR2 SYGVKD. CDR3 protein: CAIAVGTESYNEQFF. CDR3 sequence (DNA): TGTGCCATCGCCGTGGGGACGGAATCCTACAATGAGCAGTTCTTC.

The chain carries TRBV12-3 or TRBV12-4 and TRBJ1-2; TRBD1 agrees at 8 bases. The V and J ends lost 5 bases and 2 bases, in that order; junction bases with no gene match: 7. The CDR3 spans 15 residues. DNA for the CDR3: TGTGCCAGCAGTGAACCAGGGGGCTTCAACTATGGCTACACCTTC. It encodes CASSEPGGFNYGYTF.